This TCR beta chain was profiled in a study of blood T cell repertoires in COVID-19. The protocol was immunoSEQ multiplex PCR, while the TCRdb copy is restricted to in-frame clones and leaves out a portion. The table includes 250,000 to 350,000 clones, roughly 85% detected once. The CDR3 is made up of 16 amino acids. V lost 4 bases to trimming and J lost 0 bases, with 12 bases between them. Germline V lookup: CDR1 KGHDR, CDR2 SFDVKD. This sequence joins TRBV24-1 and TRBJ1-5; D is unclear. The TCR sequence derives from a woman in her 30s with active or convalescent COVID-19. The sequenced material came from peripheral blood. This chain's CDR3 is CATSDSSLDSNQPQHF. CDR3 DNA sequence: TGTGCCACCAGTGACTCTAGCTTGGATAGCAATCAGCCCCAGCATTTT.